The 8 T cell receptor beta chains below were found in one sample sequenced in a study of blood T cell repertoires in COVID-19. The protocol was immunoSEQ multiplex PCR, while the TCRdb copy is restricted to in-frame clones and leaves out a portion. The table lists 150,000 to 200,000 clones, roughly 77% of them singletons. Sequencing input: peripheral blood. All receptors come from a human donor in a cohort sampled during active COVID-19.

The chain combines TRBV28 with TRBJ1-1; D might be TRBD1 (6 bases). The V gene lost 10 bases and the J gene lost 3 bases, with 15 bases spanning the gap. Germline CDR1 is MDHEN and CDR2 is SYDVKM. This CDR3 has 13 residues. In nucleotides, the CDR3 is TGTGCCATCAAGGGACAACGCTACACTGAAGCTTTCTTT. Protein product: CAIKGQRYTEAFF.

This chain connects TRBV5-1 to TRBJ1-6; TRBD1 might be the D (5 bases). The V end lost 0 bases, the J end lost 7 bases, and 11 bases lay between the germline ends. In germline, CDR1 is SGHRS, CDR2 YFSETQ. The CDR3 spans 15 residues. The CDR3 loop reads CASSLGQTVNSPLHF. In DNA, the CDR3 is TGCGCCAGCAGCTTGGGACAGACGGTGAATTCACCCCTCCACTTT.

This clone has only a few counts. The chain carries TRBV27 and TRBJ2-1, with D perhaps TRBD1 (5 bases). Trimming pared 5 bases from V and 5 bases from J, leaving 16 bases between. Germline CDR1 and CDR2: MNHEY and SMNVEV (reference sequence). The CDR3 is made up of 15 amino acids. CDR3 nucleotides: TGTGCCAGCAGTCCCCGATTTGACAGAGACAATGAGCAGTTCTTC. Amino acid sequence: CASSPRFDRDNEQFF.

Here the CDR3 reads CASSPDVAGSYEQYF. The CDR3 nucleotides are TGTGCCAGCAGTCCCGATGTAGCGGGATCTTACGAGCAGTACTTC. J is TRBJ2-7 and V is TRBV27, with 8 bases fitting TRBD2. The CDR3 has 15 amino acids. Germline-derived CDR1 and CDR2 are MNHEY and SMNVEV (reference sequence). V was clipped by 5 bases and J by 4 bases; unmatched bases: 10.

This chain uses TRBV11-2 with TRBJ2-1; D uncertain. The germline V gene has CDR1 SGHAT and CDR2 FQNNGV. This CDR3 is built from 12 residues. The ends were cut back, 5 bases at V and 5 bases at J, with 7 bases in the middle. The chain's CDR3 is CASSIRDNEQFF. The CDR3 coding sequence is TGTGCCAGCAGCATCCGGGACAATGAGCAGTTCTTC.

This chain links TRBV19 with TRBJ2-1; D unresolved. This CDR3 comprises 15 residues. The V end lost 4 bases, the J end lost 9 bases, and 19 bases lay between the germline ends. Per germline, CDR1 LNHDA and CDR2 SQIVND (reference sequence). The CDR3, as DNA: TGTGCCAGTAGTACAGTTAGCCCCGCCGCGCCTGAGCAGTTCTTC. It yields the protein CASSTVSPAAPEQFF.

The chain links TRBV28 to TRBJ2-5, with 14 nucleotides matching TRBD2. With V trimmed by 6 bases and J by 7 bases, 7 bases remained unmatched. Germline V gives CDR1 MDHEN, CDR2 SYDVKM. The CDR3 spans 15 residues. This CDR3 reads CASRQGLAGAGTQYF. CDR3 bases: TGTGCCAGCAGGCAGGGACTAGCGGGAGCAGGGACCCAGTACTTC.

The chain joins TRBV7-9 to TRBJ2-7; 10 bases align to TRBD1. V lost 4 bases, J lost 7 bases, and 7 bases stayed unmatched. CDR3 size: 14 residues. Looked up from germline, CDR1 is SEHNR and CDR2 is FQNEAQ (reference sequence). The CDR3 here is CASSSPDRGQEQYF. As DNA, the CDR3 is TGTGCCAGCAGCTCCCCCGACAGGGGGCAAGAGCAGTACTTC.